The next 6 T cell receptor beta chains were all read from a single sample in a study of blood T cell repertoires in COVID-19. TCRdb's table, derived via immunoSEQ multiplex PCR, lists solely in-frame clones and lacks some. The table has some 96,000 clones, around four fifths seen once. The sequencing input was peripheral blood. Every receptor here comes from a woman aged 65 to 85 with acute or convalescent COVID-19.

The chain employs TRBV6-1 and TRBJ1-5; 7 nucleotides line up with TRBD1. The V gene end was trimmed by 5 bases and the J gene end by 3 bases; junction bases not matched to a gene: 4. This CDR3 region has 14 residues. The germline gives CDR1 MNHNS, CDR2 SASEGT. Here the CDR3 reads CASSRDSNNQPQHF. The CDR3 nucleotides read TGTGCCAGCAGTCGGGACAGCAACAATCAGCCCCAGCATTTT.

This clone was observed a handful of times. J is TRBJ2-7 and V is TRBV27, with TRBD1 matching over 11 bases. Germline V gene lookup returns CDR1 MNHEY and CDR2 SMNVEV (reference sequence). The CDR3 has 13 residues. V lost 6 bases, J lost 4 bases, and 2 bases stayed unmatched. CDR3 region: CASSRDRGYEQYV. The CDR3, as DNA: TGTGCCAGCAGCCGGGACAGGGGGTACGAGCAGTACGTC.

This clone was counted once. In nucleotides, the CDR3 is TGTGCCAGCAGCGAGGGCAATGAGCAGTTCTTC. Protein sequence: CASSEGNEQFF. V is TRBV6-2 or TRBV6-3 and J is TRBJ2-1, with D perhaps matching TRBD2 (5 bases). Trimming left V 6 bases short and J 6 bases short, with 6 bases between. Germline V CDR1 and CDR2: MNHEY, SVGEGT. This CDR3 is built from 11 residues.

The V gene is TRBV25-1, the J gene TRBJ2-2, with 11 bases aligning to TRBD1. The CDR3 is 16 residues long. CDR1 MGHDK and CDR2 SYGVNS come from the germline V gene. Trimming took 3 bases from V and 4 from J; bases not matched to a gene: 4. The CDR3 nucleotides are TGTGCCAGCAGTGATCGGACAGGGGGCAGCACCGGGGAGCTGTTTTTT. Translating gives CASSDRTGGSTGELFF.

CDR3: CASVGGVANEKLFF. DNA of the CDR3: TGCGCCAGCGTGGGAGGCGTCGCTAATGAAAAACTGTTTTTT. V is TRBV10-2 and J is TRBJ1-4; D not resolved. CDR3 length: 14 residues. CDR1 and CDR2 from the germline V gene are WSHSY and SAAADI. Trimming took off 8 bases at V and 3 bases at J, with 13 bases between the two ends.

CDR3 DNA sequence: TGCGCCAGCAGTGGGACGGACACCTACCCCAATGACCCTGAAGCTTTCTTT. Translating gives CASSGTDTYPNDPEAFF. V usage is TRBV10-2 and J usage is TRBJ1-1, with a tentative D call TRBD1 (5 bases). Between the trimmed V and J ends, which lost 4 bases and 6 bases, there was a span of 24 bases. The CDR3 loop spans 17 amino acids. In germline, CDR1 is WSHSY, CDR2 SAAADI.